This T cell receptor beta chain derives from a study of immune cell composition in non-small cell lung cancer. Study-wide background: Tumours were mainly lung adenocarcinoma or squamous cell carcinoma.

Study-wide results and caveats: Top 10 clone scores and clonality were higher in squamous than adenocarcinoma. Adenocarcinomas with higher top tumour-associated clone frequency had more reactive TILs.

Sequencing was performed with immunoSEQ multiplex PCR; in TCRdb, only in-frame clones are kept and a portion is missing. The sample has about 4,800 clones, 83% seen once. With regard to this clone: Its antigen is unknown.

Per the germline V gene, CDR1 is LGHNT and CDR2 is FRNRAP. The V gene lost 3 bases and the J gene lost 4 bases, with 10 bases spanning the gap. The CDR3 sequence is 13 residues long. The sequence derives from a human donor with non-small cell lung cancer. Sequences were obtained from lung tumor tissue. The rearrangement joins TRBV12-5 to TRBJ2-7, with D maybe TRBD1 (5 bases). The CDR3 loop is CASGFDTGYEQYF. The CDR3 nucleotides are TGTGCTAGTGGTTTCGACACAGGTTACGAGCAGTACTTC.